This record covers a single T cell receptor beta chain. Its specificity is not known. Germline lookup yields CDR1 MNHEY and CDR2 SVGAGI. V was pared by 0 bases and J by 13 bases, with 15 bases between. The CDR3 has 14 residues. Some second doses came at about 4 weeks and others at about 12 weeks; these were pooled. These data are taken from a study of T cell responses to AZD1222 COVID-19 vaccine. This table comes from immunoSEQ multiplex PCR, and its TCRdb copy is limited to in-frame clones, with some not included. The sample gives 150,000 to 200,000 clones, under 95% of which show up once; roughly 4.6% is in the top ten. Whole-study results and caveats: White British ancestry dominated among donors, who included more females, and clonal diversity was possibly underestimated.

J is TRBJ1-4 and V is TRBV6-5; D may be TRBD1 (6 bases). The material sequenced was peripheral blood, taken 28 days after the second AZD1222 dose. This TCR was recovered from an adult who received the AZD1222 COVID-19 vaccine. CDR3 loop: CASSYSILQGSLFF. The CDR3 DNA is TGTGCCAGCAGTTACTCGATCTTACAGGGCTCACTGTTTTTT.